One and the same sample provided the 21 T cell receptor beta chains below, sequenced in a study of cytomegalovirus exposure and HLA in healthy donors. Use of 60 Vbeta and 13 Jbeta primers characterized the PCR. The data were produced by immunoSEQ multiplex PCR, yet TCRdb's version contains in-frame clones alone and is incomplete. The table shows approximately 170,000 clones, with over 65% occurring only once. The source material was PBMCs. The receptors were sampled from a female donor in good health and CMV-seronegative.

The chain combines TRBV30 with TRBJ2-1, with D maybe TRBD1 (7 bases). CDR3 length: 14 residues. Deletions cut 6 bases from V and 4 bases from J, with 16 bases between. The germline CDR1 and CDR2 sequences are GTSNPN and SVGIG (reference sequence). The CDR3 spells CACPAGQLYNEQFF. CDR3 sequence (DNA): TGTGCCTGCCCGGCGGGACAGCTATACAATGAGCAGTTCTTC.

The chain employs TRBV5-1 and TRBJ1-4, with D hard to call. The CDR3 is 14 amino acids. Trimming stripped 0 bases from V and 5 bases from J, with 8 bases between. CDR1 and CDR2 from the germline V gene are SGHRS and YFSETQ. DNA for the CDR3: TGCGCCAGCAGCTTGGGGGCAGGCAATGAAAAACTGTTTTTT. This encodes CASSLGAGNEKLFF.

The chain uses TRBV7-3 and TRBJ2-1; TRBD1 might be the D (6 bases). This CDR3 spans 16 amino acids. In germline, CDR1 is SGHTA, CDR2 FQGTGA. V dropped 0 bases and J dropped 3 bases, with 12 bases sitting between them. The chain's CDR3 is CASSLTAGDIYNEQFF. In DNA form, the CDR3 reads TGTGCCAGCAGCTTAACCGCAGGGGATATCTACAATGAGCAGTTCTTC.

The chain uses TRBV5-1 and TRBJ2-5; D might be TRBD1 (5 bases). Germline-derived CDR1 and CDR2 are SGHRS and YFSETQ. V lost 1 base to trimming and J lost 5 bases, with 12 bases between them. The CDR3 consists of 14 residues. CDR3 in DNA: TGCGCCAGCAGCTTGTTCGCAGGGTTGGAGACCCAGTACTTC. Protein product: CASSLFAGLETQYF.

The V call is TRBV6-6, the J call TRBJ1-1; D gene unclear. The CDR3 runs 12 residues. Trimming cost V 4 bases and J 0 bases, with 3 bases left between them. CDR1 MNHNY and CDR2 SVGAGI come from the germline V gene (reference sequence). The CDR3 sequence: CASSSMNTEAFF. The CDR3, as DNA: TGTGCCAGCAGTTCCATGAACACTGAAGCTTTCTTT.

The chain is built from TRBV7-9 and TRBJ1-1, with 7 nucleotides matching TRBD1. The trim removed 8 bases at V and 4 bases at J, leaving 10 bases unmatched. Germline loops: CDR1 SEHNR, CDR2 FQNEAQ (reference sequence). This CDR3 is 14 amino acids long. Here the CDR3 DNA reads TGTGCCAGCGGAAAGACAGGGCCTACCACTGAAGCTTTCTTT. Amino acids: CASGKTGPTTEAFF. The whole variable domain, filled in from reference TRBV7-9 and TRBJ1-1, reads DTGVSQNPRHKITKRGQNVTFRCDPISEHNRLYWYRQTLGQGPEFLTYFQNEAQLEKSRLLSDRFSAERPKGSFSTLEIQRTEQGDSAMYLCASGKTGPTTEAFFGQGTRLTVV.

The CDR3 nucleotides read TGTGCCAGCAGCCCAGGGGGCTATGGAGGCTACACCTTC. It is translated as CASSPGGYGGYTF. V is TRBV4-2 and J is TRBJ1-2; the match to TRBD1 covers 8 bases. CDR3 length: 13 residues. V lost 4 bases, J lost 8 bases, and 6 bases stayed unmatched. The germline V gene has CDR1 LGHNA and CDR2 YNFKEQ.

CDR3 residues: CASSLGTSGRSNEQFF. CDR3 coding DNA: TGTGCCAGCAGCTTGGGGACTAGCGGGAGATCCAATGAGCAGTTCTTC. The genes are TRBV7-2 and TRBJ2-1, with 14 bases lining up with TRBD2. This CDR3 spans 16 amino acids. In germline, CDR1 is SGHTA, CDR2 FQGNSA. Losses at the gene ends were 3 bases for V and 6 bases for J; bases not matched to a gene: 4.

This clone came up a few times. The V gene is TRBV4-2, the J gene TRBJ2-3; TRBD2 is a possible D gene (6 bases). The CDR3 spans 13 residues. CDR1 is LGHNA, CDR2 YNFKEQ, per germline. The V and J ends lost 3 bases and 5 bases respectively, with 9 bases between them. The CDR3 here is CASSQKEGDTQYF. The CDR3 coding sequence is TGTGCCAGCAGCCAGAAGGAGGGAGATACGCAGTATTTT.

The V gene is TRBV15, the J gene TRBJ2-2, with TRBD1 as a possible D gene (5 bases). Germline lookup yields CDR1 LNHNV and CDR2 YYDKDF (reference sequence). This CDR3 is built from 13 residues. V was trimmed by 3 bases and J by 7 bases, leaving 9 bases between them. As DNA, the CDR3 is TGTGCCACCAGCAGGGTACAGGTCGGGGAGCTGTTTTTT. It is translated as CATSRVQVGELFF.

V is TRBV7-6 and J is TRBJ2-7; 10 bases map to TRBD2. V lost 1 base to trimming and J lost 0 bases; unmatched junction nucleotides: 3. The length of the CDR3 is 16 residues. CDR1 and CDR2 from the germline V gene are SGHVS and FNYEAQ. CDR3 residues: CASSLGASGSSYEQYF. The CDR3 bases are TGTGCCAGCAGCTTAGGGGCTAGCGGGAGCTCCTACGAGCAGTACTTC.

This chain links TRBV30 with TRBJ2-1, with TRBD2 as a possible D gene (6 bases). There are 12 residues in the CDR3. Germline CDR1 reads GTSNPN; CDR2 reads SVGIG (reference sequence). With 4 bases removed from V and 8 bases from J, the gap between germline ends came to 12 bases. DNA of the CDR3: TGTGCCTGGACGGGCGGGACGGATGAGCAGTTCTTC. Its protein product is CAWTGGTDEQFF.

This clone occurred a few times. CDR3 amino acids: CASSFGGNSPLHF. The CDR3 DNA reads as TGTGCCAGCAGCTTCGGGGGGAATTCACCCCTCCACTTT. The V gene is TRBV7-9, the J gene TRBJ1-6; tentative D call: TRBD1 (5 bases). V dropped 3 bases and J dropped 7 bases, with 7 bases sitting between them. Germline CDR1 and CDR2: SEHNR and FQNEAQ (reference sequence). The CDR3 runs to 13 residues.

This clone came up a few times. The gene calls are TRBV4-1 and TRBJ1-2; D remains ambiguous. In germline, CDR1 is MGHRA, CDR2 YSYEKL. The length of the CDR3 is 16 residues. V lost 0 bases and J 4 bases, leaving 15 bases between the germline ends. CDR3 sequence: CASSQEASSSLYGYTF. The CDR3 coding sequence is TGCGCCAGCAGCCAAGAAGCGTCGAGTTCCCTCTATGGCTACACCTTC.

The V and J genes are TRBV28 and TRBJ1-1; no definite D call. The germline gives CDR1 MDHEN, CDR2 SYDVKM. This CDR3 is 15 amino acids long. Deletions cut 5 bases from V and 6 bases from J, with 19 bases between. CDR3 region: CASSTHGRAGSEAFF. CDR3 DNA sequence: TGTGCCAGCAGTACTCATGGGCGGGCTGGGTCTGAAGCTTTCTTT.

This chain connects TRBV5-8 to TRBJ1-6, with 9 bases that match TRBD1. Germline V gene sequence: CDR1 SGHTS, CDR2 YDEGEE. This CDR3 is built from 18 residues. V dropped 3 bases and J dropped 9; count of bases not matched to a gene: 16. Here the CDR3 reads CASSSQGARQRVVSPLHF. CDR3 DNA sequence: TGTGCCAGCAGCTCACAGGGGGCGAGGCAGCGGGTAGTTTCACCCCTCCACTTT.

This clone occurred a few times. The V call is TRBV2, the J call TRBJ2-2, with a weak D call TRBD1 (5 bases). The CDR3 totals 15 residues. Between the trimmed V and J ends, which lost 7 bases and 3 bases, there was a span of 15 bases. CDR1 is SNHLY and CDR2 is FYNNEI in the germline V gene. This chain's CDR3 is CASTAFGRDTGELFF. The CDR3 bases are TGTGCCAGCACCGCCTTTGGCAGGGACACCGGGGAGCTGTTTTTT.

The chain employs TRBV7-6 and TRBJ2-5; no clear D gene. Trimming stripped 6 bases from V and 3 bases from J, with 11 bases between. The CDR3 has 13 amino acids. Germline V gene lookup returns CDR1 SGHVS and CDR2 FNYEAQ. CDR3 protein: CASRPIRKETQYF. CDR3 coding DNA: TGTGCCAGCAGACCGATCAGGAAAGAGACCCAGTACTTC.

The rearrangement uses TRBV28 and TRBJ1-5; D is unresolved. This CDR3 comprises 12 residues. V shed 4 bases and J shed 5 bases, with 6 bases lying between them. CDR1 and CDR2 from the germline V gene are MDHEN and SYDVKM. CDR3 sequence (DNA): TGTGCCAGCAGTTCAATTGATCAGCCCCAGCATTTT. Residues: CASSSIDQPQHF.

V and J are TRBV7-3 and TRBJ2-1, with 7 bases fitting TRBD2. CDR3 length: 16 residues. Per germline, CDR1 SGHTA and CDR2 FQGTGA. V was clipped by 2 bases and J by 6 bases; unmatched bases: 10. CDR3 loop: CASSLLGGSQVNEQFF. The CDR3 coding sequence is TGTGCCAGCAGCTTATTAGGCGGGAGTCAGGTCAATGAGCAGTTCTTC.

The chain joins TRBV19 to TRBJ2-1; tentative D call: TRBD2 (6 bases). CDR3 size: 15 residues. The V end lost 5 bases, the J end lost 4 bases, and 15 bases lay between the germline ends. In germline, CDR1 is LNHDA, CDR2 SQIVND (reference sequence). DNA of the CDR3: TGTGCCAGTAGTTCATTAAGCGGGTCGTACAATGAGCAGTTCTTC. Translation: CASSSLSGSYNEQFF.